This T cell receptor beta chain was identified during a study of shared clonotypes between healthy human individuals. Across the study: The plates for each donor numbered three CD4 naive, three CD4 memory, two CD8 naive and one CD8 memory.

Replicate sorted-subset PCRs were loaded with around 0.2 ug DNA, 30,000 to 35,000 T cell genomes. TCRdb's table, derived via immunoSEQ multiplex PCR, lists solely in-frame clones and lacks some. The table has some 1 million clones, roughly 80% seen once; the top ten hold roughly 1.4%. As regards this clone: Antigen unknown.

Whole-study findings and limits: Sorted-subset sequencing, rarefaction showed, was incomplete despite large depth.

The ends were cut back, 7 bases at V and 1 base at J, with 13 bases in the middle. Germline assignment: CDR1 MGHDK and CDR2 SYGVNS. The CDR3 runs 14 residues. The receptor's source is a young man in good health. The chain recombines TRBV25-1 with TRBJ1-1; D may be TRBD1 (6 bases). Sequencing input: memory CD4+ T cells sorted from blood. Subset given: CD45RA-negative fraction. This chain's CDR3 is CASTGETGNTEAFF. The CDR3 bases are TGTGCCAGCACCGGAGAGACAGGGAACACTGAAGCTTTCTTT.